One and the same sample provided the 11 T cell receptor beta chains below, sequenced in a study of blood T cell repertoires in COVID-19. Some clones are missing from TCRdb's copy, which holds only in-frame ones; the method was immunoSEQ multiplex PCR. The data contain about 310,000 clones, about 87% of them singletons. Source material: PBMCs or T cells enriched from blood (not recorded which). These receptors were obtained from a woman in her late teens or twenties who had recovered from COVID-19.

The chain couples TRBV3-1 (or the pseudogene TRBV3-2) to TRBJ2-1; 7 nucleotides line up with TRBD2. CDR3 length equals 15 residues. V was clipped by 4 bases and J by 8 bases; unmatched bases: 11. Germline V gives CDR1 LGHDT, CDR2 YNNKEL (reference sequence). The CDR3 DNA follows: TGTGCCAGCAGCCTAGCGGGCGGCTGGTCCCATGAGCAGTTCTTC. This gives the protein CASSLAGGWSHEQFF.

The V gene is TRBV7-3, the J gene TRBJ1-2; 9 nucleotides agree with TRBD1. The V and J ends lost 7 bases and 8 bases, in that order; junction bases with no gene match: 8. The CDR3 totals 13 residues. Germline CDR1 is SGHTA and CDR2 is FQGTGA. In DNA form, the CDR3 reads TGTGCCAGCAATCTACAGGGGGCGTGGGGCTACACCTTC. This gives the protein CASNLQGAWGYTF.

Only one count was recorded for this clone. V and J are TRBV5-1 and TRBJ1-4; D possibly corresponds to TRBD1 (5 bases). Germline V gene data show CDR1 as SGHRS and CDR2 as YFSETQ. The V end lost 4 bases, the J end lost 3 bases, and 22 bases lay between the germline ends. The CDR3 has 18 residues. CDR3: CASSIRGDRGSSNEKLFF. The CDR3 nucleotides are TGCGCCAGCAGCATCCGGGGGGATAGGGGTTCGTCTAATGAAAAACTGTTTTTT.

The table lists this clone with many counts. The chain recombines TRBV9 with TRBJ2-1; D is possibly TRBD2 (7 bases). With 3 bases removed from V and 10 bases from J, the gap between germline ends came to 20 bases. Germline CDR1 and CDR2: SGDLS and YYNGEE. The CDR3 runs to 15 residues. The CDR3 here is CASSEQGGAHREQFF. As DNA, the CDR3 is TGTGCCAGCAGCGAACAAGGGGGGGCGCATAGGGAGCAGTTCTTC.

DNA for the CDR3: TGTGCCAGCAGCTTAGCTGAAGGGGGCGAGCGTCAGCCCCAGCATTTT. Translating it yields CASSLAEGGERQPQHF. The rearrangement joins TRBV7-9 to TRBJ1-5; 7 bases agree with TRBD1. V lost 0 bases, J lost 6 bases, and 8 bases stayed unmatched. The CDR3 is made up of 16 amino acids. CDR1 and CDR2 from the germline V gene are SEHNR and FQNEAQ (reference sequence).

V gene TRBV4-1 combines with J gene TRBJ1-4, with TRBD1 as a possible D gene (5 bases). Germline CDR1 and CDR2: MGHRA and YSYEKL. The V end was cut by 0 bases, the J end by 8 bases, with 10 bases between. The length of the CDR3 is 14 residues. In DNA, the CDR3 is TGCGCCAGCAGCCAAGATGGCACAGGCGAAAAACTGTTTTTT. It encodes CASSQDGTGEKLFF.

This clone occurred once. The chain recombines TRBV28 with TRBJ2-1; 9 bases fit TRBD1. V lost 5 bases to trimming and J lost 2 bases; unmatched junction nucleotides: 10. CDR1 is MDHEN and CDR2 is SYDVKM in the germline V gene. The CDR3 extends over 17 amino acids. The CDR3 is CASSLSQWDRAYNEQFF. The CDR3 bases are TGTGCCAGCAGTCTCAGTCAATGGGACAGGGCCTACAATGAGCAGTTCTTC.

This clone was picked up a small number of times. The V call is TRBV3-1 (or the pseudogene TRBV3-2), the J call TRBJ2-2, with 7 bases identical to TRBD1. Per germline, CDR1 LGHDT and CDR2 YNNKEL (reference sequence). Germline trimming cut 4 bases from V and 6 bases from J; bases unmatched to any gene: 5. The CDR3 length is 14 residues. The CDR3: CASSRDRVAGELFF. CDR3 bases: TGTGCCAGCAGCCGTGACAGGGTGGCCGGGGAGCTGTTTTTT.

The genes are TRBV3-1 (or the pseudogene TRBV3-2) and TRBJ2-1; 13 bases line up with TRBD2. Per the germline V gene, CDR1 is LGHDT and CDR2 is YNNKEL (reference sequence). The CDR3 is 15 residues long. V was pared by 5 bases and J by 7 bases, with 5 bases of the junction left unmatched. CDR3 residues: CASSGLAGVRNEQFF. The CDR3 DNA sequence: TGTGCCAGCAGCGGACTAGCGGGAGTTCGTAATGAGCAGTTCTTC.

The chain uses TRBV6-2 or TRBV6-3 and TRBJ2-1; 14 bases map to TRBD2. CDR1 MNHEY and CDR2 SVGEGT come from the germline V gene. V dropped 2 bases and J dropped 7; count of bases not matched to a gene: 4. There are 16 residues in the CDR3. This chain's CDR3 is CASSYPGLAGVNEQFF. The CDR3 DNA sequence: TGTGCCAGCAGTTACCCGGGACTAGCGGGAGTAAATGAGCAGTTCTTC.

The J gene is TRBJ2-3, the V gene TRBV2; D perhaps matches TRBD1 (5 bases). CDR1 and CDR2 (germline): SNHLY, FYNNEI. V was shortened by 4 bases and J by 4 bases, with 18 bases between the two germline ends. The CDR3 is made up of 16 amino acids. CDR3 sequence (DNA): TGTGCCAGCAGTGCGATTAGGGGTTCCGGCGCAGATACGCAGTATTTT. Encoded protein: CASSAIRGSGADTQYF.